This TCR beta chain is drawn from a study of blood T cell repertoires in COVID-19. This CDR3 is built from 15 residues. The germline V and J ends were trimmed by 0 bases and 0 bases, with 8 bases remaining between them. The V gene's germline CDR1 is GTSNPN and CDR2 SVGIG (reference sequence). The Seattle patients, enrolled during active infection, were followed longitudinally. TCRdb's table, derived via immunoSEQ multiplex PCR, lists solely in-frame clones and lacks some. This sample carries about 300,000 clones, about nine tenths of them seen once, and the ten largest clones take about 2%. The chain couples TRBV30 to TRBJ1-4; D ambiguous. The sequence was obtained from a woman in her 30s with COVID-19, enrolled during active disease. The sample was peripheral blood. CDR3: CAWSVPGTTNEKLFF. CDR3 bases: TGTGCCTGGAGTGTACCGGGAACAACTAATGAAAAACTGTTTTTT.